The entry below describes one T cell receptor (beta chain). In its sample, this clone was seen a few times. Its antigen remains undetermined. No clone much larger than this one lies a single base away; base qualities are absent. The treatment or condition label, read with the paper, signifies: oral pan-JAK inhibitor, 5-10 mg twice daily. Peripheral blood and lesional scalp punch biopsies were obtained from patients with alopecia areata. PBMCs were isolated by density centrifugation and stained for CD3, CD4 and CD8, after which CD4+ and CD8+ T cells were sorted on a FACSAria. Including the terminal cysteine and phenylalanine, the CDR3 comprises 16 residues. The retained sequence is limited to the CDR3, 48 bases, with the frame set at the first base. From the germline V gene, CDR1 is SGHDT and CDR2 is YYEEEE. Ends trimmed: V by 3 bases, J by 4 bases; bases unmatched to a gene: 11. These data come from a study of CD8+ T cells in alopecia areata (dated by TCRdb to the late 2010s). Study-wide context: Treated patients were enrolled in an open-label pilot trial of oral tofacitinib at 5 to 10 mg twice daily for moderate-to-severe alopecia areata. The study used high-throughput TCRbeta sequencing to examine T cell clonal expansion in alopecia areata, in both the C3H/HeJ mouse model and human patients. Disease severity in treated patients was measured with the SALT score, which quantifies the percentage of affected scalp surface area. Amplification of TCRbeta CDR3 regions was done by immunoSEQ multiplex PCR using 35 Vbeta forward primers and 13 Jbeta reverse primers. Clonality in the scalp was compared among normal scalp (n=4), patchy alopecia areata scalp (n=8), and alopecia totalis/universalis scalp (n=8). Patients stayed on tofacitinib for 6 to 18 months and then had 6 months of follow-up off drug so that delayed response and recurrence could be assessed. The RNA source kit depended on sample type: the PAXgene miRNA kit for fixed scalp, the miRNeasy kit for PBMCs, and the RNeasy kit for mouse skin. Biopsies were taken from tofacitinib-treated patients at baseline and again at 4 and 24 weeks into treatment, and several of those patients also had a later scalp biopsy. In humans, TCRbeta sequencing was performed on scalp tissue and on sorted CD4+ and CD8+ peripheral blood T cells from healthy controls and from patients with patchy or totalis/universalis alopecia areata. Results the study describes overall, beyond this receptor: Compared with mice, TCR sequences shared between patients were less clear, possibly partly because of HLA diversity across the patient population. Higher clonality and more expanded CD8+ clones were observed in lesional scalp than in normal scalp, particularly in alopecia totalis/universalis, a finding suggestive of antigenic drive. Unlike mouse skin, where gammadelta T cells dominate, normal human skin contains resident alphabeta T cells that get sequenced too, which complicates analysis of the scalp TCR repertoire. With tofacitinib, both scalp clonality and the number of expanded CD8+ clones among the top 100 scalp clones went down significantly. The treated cohort was small, with a single nonresponder, so links between baseline CD8+ expansion and response need larger studies. During tofacitinib treatment, many expanded lesional clones remained in scalp and blood, and this persistence may partly explain relapse after treatment is stopped.

Library generation was performed with the immunoSEQ multiplex PCR assay. RNA was extracted from all samples and reverse transcribed into cDNA as template for TCR sequencing. First-strand cDNA was synthesized using SuperScript III with a 2:1 mix of oligo-dT and random hexamers. A synthetic immune receptor repertoire was used to measure amplification bias, and any remaining bias was corrected computationally. The published analysis was carried out like this. After raw reads were preprocessed to remove errors, the CDR3 was defined following IMGT conventions as running from the conserved cysteine to phenylalanine. Clonality was computed as 1 minus the Shannon entropy, with the entropy normalized by log2 of the number of productive unique TCRs. Whether each scalp clone was CD4 or CD8 was inferred by checking scalp TCRbeta sequences against the CD4 and CD8 repertoires from sorted blood. TCRdb mirrors the immuneACCESS table, restricted to in-frame sequences. Some clones are absent from its copies; in checked studies, under half trace to an unresolved V gene, and the reason for the others is unknown. That table gives V, J and clone size, and the DNA gave D and trimming. The sample records about 190,000 clones, around three fifths of which are singletons. The biggest ten clones account for approximately 1.3% of the sample.

The receptor comes from a human donor with alopecia areata. Here the sequenced sample was CD4+ T cells sorted from blood, taken between weeks 47 and 50, from a patient treated with tofacitinib. The chain is made from TRBV5-6 and TRBJ1-1; 8 central bases correspond to TRBD1. The CDR3 in this case is CASSSLRGQGPTEAFF. The nucleotides read TGTGCCAGCAGCTCGCTGAGAGGACAGGGTCCCACTGAAGCTTTCTTT.